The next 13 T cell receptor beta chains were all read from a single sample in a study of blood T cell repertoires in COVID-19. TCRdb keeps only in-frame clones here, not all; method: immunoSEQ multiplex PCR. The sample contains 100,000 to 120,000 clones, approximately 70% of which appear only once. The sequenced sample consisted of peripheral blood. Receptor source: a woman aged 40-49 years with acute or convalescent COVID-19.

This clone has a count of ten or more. This CDR3 reads CASSGTGGSTPLHF. DNA of the CDR3: TGTGCCAGCAGCGGGACAGGGGGCTCTACACCCCTCCACTTT. The rearrangement links TRBV6-2 or TRBV6-3 to TRBJ1-6; 12 positions match TRBD1. The CDR3 contains 14 residues. Germline-derived CDR1 and CDR2 are MNHEY and SVGEGT. Losses at the gene ends were 6 bases for V and 11 bases for J; bases not matched to a gene: 5.

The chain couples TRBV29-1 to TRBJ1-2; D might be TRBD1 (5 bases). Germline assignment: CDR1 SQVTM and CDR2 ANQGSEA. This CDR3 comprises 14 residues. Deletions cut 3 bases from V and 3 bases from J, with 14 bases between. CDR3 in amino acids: CSVEGLGDHYGYTF. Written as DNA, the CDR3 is TGCAGCGTTGAGGGTCTAGGGGATCACTATGGCTACACCTTC.

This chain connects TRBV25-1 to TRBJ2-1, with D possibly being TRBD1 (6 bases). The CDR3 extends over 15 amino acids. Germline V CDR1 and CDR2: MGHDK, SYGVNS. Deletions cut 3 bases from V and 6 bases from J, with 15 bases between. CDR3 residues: CASSDIHRESNEQFF. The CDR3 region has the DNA TGTGCCAGCAGTGATATTCACAGGGAAAGCAATGAGCAGTTCTTC.

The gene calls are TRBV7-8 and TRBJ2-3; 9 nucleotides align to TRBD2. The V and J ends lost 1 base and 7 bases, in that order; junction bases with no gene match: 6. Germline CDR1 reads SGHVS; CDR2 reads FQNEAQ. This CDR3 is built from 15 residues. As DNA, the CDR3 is TGTGCCAGCAGCTTAGAGGGGCGGGGGGGGAATACGCAGTATTTT. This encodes CASSLEGRGGNTQYF.

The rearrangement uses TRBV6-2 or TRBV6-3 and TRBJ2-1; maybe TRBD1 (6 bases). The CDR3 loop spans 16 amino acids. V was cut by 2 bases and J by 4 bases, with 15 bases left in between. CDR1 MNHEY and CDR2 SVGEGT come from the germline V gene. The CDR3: CASSYVQGIGYNEQFF. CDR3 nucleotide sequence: TGTGCCAGCAGTTACGTTCAGGGGATAGGGTACAATGAGCAGTTCTTC.

The CDR3 DNA follows: TGCAGCGTCCTGACAGGACACTCCGCGGGGGTGGGCACAGATACGCAGTATTTT. It yields the protein CSVLTGHSAGVGTDTQYF. The gene calls are TRBV29-1 and TRBJ2-3; tentative D call: TRBD2 (7 bases). Germline V gene sequence: CDR1 SQVTM, CDR2 ANQGSEA. Trimming pared 6 bases from V and 1 base from J, leaving 26 bases between. CDR3 length equals 18 residues.

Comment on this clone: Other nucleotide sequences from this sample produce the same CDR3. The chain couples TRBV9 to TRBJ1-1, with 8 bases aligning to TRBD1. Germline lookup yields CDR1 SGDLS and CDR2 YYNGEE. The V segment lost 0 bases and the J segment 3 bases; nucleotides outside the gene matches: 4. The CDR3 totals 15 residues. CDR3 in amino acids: CASSVAGTGHTEAFF. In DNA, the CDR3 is TGTGCCAGCAGCGTAGCAGGGACAGGACACACTGAAGCTTTCTTT.

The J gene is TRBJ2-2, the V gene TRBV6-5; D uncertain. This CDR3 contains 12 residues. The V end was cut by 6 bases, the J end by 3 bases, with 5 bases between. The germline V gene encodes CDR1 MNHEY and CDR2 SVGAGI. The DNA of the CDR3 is TGTGCCAGCAGGCAGTACACCGGGGAGCTGTTTTTT. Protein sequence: CASRQYTGELFF.

CDR3 protein: CASSIDRDRYNEQFF. Written as DNA, the CDR3 is TGTGCCAGTAGTATAGATCGGGACAGATACAATGAGCAGTTCTTC. V is TRBV19 and J is TRBJ2-1, with 7 bases matching TRBD1. V lost 0 bases and J lost 4; bases outside the gene matches: 3. CDR3 size: 15 residues. The germline V gene encodes CDR1 LNHDA and CDR2 SQIVND (reference sequence).

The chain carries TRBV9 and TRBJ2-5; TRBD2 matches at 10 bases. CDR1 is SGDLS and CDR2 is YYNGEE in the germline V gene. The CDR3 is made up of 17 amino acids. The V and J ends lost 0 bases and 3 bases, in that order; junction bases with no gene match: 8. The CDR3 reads CASSVGVSGGLEETQYF. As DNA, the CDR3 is TGTGCCAGCAGCGTAGGTGTTAGCGGGGGGTTAGAAGAGACCCAGTACTTC.

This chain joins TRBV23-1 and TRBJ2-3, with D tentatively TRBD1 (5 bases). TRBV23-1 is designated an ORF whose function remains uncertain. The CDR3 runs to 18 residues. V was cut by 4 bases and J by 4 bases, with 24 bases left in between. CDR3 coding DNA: TGCGCCAGCAGTCGAAGCTCAGGGCCCCCAGAGTGGGCAGATACGCAGTATTTT. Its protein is CASSRSSGPPEWADTQYF.

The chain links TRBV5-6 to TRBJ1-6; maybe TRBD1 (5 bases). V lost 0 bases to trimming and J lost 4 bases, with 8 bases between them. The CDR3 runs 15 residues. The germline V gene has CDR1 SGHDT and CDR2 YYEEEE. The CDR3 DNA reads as TGTGCCAGCAGCTTGGATACAGGTTATAATTCACCCCTCCACTTT. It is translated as CASSLDTGYNSPLHF.

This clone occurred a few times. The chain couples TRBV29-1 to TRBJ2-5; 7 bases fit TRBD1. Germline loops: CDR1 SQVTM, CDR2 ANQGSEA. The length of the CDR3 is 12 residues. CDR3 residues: CSGYRGQETQYF. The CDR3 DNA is TGCAGTGGCTACAGGGGCCAAGAGACCCAGTACTTC.